The 6 T cell receptor beta chains presented below share a single source sample, sequenced in a study of regulatory T cells in long-lasting Graves disease. CDR3 regions were amplified by Arm-PCR using iRepertoire HTBI primers to build TCR beta libraries. TCRdb reanalysed the multiplex PCR reads using MiXCR and keeps one entry per CDR3 protein. The repertoire holds approximately 360,000 distinct CDR3 sequences, with roughly 25% as singletons. Regarding time point: persistent/refractory GD, antithyroid drugs over 5 years with positive TRAb. Scientists built the TCR library using RNA that was extracted from PBMCs. Sequenced material: peripheral blood mononuclear cells (PBMCs), taken when the disease was refractory, from a patient treated with antithyroid drugs. The receptors were gathered from a woman aged 40-49 years with Graves disease.

For this clonotype: This likely came from a read error, as a far larger clone is one base away. Because it lacks the conserved phenylalanine or tryptophan at the end, this CDR3 is likely a read error. The chain uses TRBV11-1 and TRBJ1-1; D possibly corresponds to TRBD1 (6 bases). V lost 0 bases and J lost 5, with 10 bases in between. The germline V gene has CDR1 SGHAT and CDR2 FQDESV (reference sequence). CDR3 length: 14 amino acids. CDR3 sequence (DNA): TGTGCCAGCAGCTTAGCACAGGGCCGGACTGAAGCTTTCCTT. It specifies CASSLAQGRTEAFL.

Notes on this clonotype: A far larger clone is just one base off, so this is likely a read error. The chain employs TRBV2 and TRBJ2-7; the match to TRBD1 covers 10 bases. Germline assignment: CDR1 SNHLY and CDR2 FYNNEI. The CDR3 is 14 residues long. Trimming cost V 2 bases and J 4 bases; bases outside gene matches: 2. The CDR3 nucleotides are TGTGCCAGCAGTGAATCGGGACAGGGGTACGAGCAGTACTTC. This sequence encodes CASSESGQGYEQYF.

This clonotype has at least ten counts. The J gene is TRBJ1-4, the V gene TRBV6-5; perhaps TRBD1 as D (5 bases). Trimming cost V 4 bases and J 4 bases, with 10 bases left between them. Germline assignment: CDR1 MNHEY and CDR2 SVGAGI. The CDR3 covers 14 residues. CDR3 nucleotide sequence: TGTGCCAGCAGTTCCAGACAGATTAATGAAAAACTGTTTTTT. Encoded protein: CASSSRQINEKLFF.

There are many counts of this clonotype. The chain uses TRBV12-3 or TRBV12-4 and TRBJ1-1, with D unclear. Trimming stripped 3 bases from V and 1 base from J, with 24 bases between. There are 19 residues in the CDR3. CDR3 DNA: TGTGCCAGCAGTTTTGGAGGTGGGTTAGGGCCCCGACCGAACACTGAAGCTTTCTTT. This encodes CASSFGGGLGPRPNTEAFF.

The table lists this clonotype with a few counts. The chain joins TRBV15 to TRBJ2-2, with TRBD2 identical over 8 bases. J lost 9 bases, V lost 1 base, and 4 bases had no gene match. In germline, CDR1 is LNHNV, CDR2 YYDKDF (reference sequence). CDR3 length: 14 amino acids. The CDR3 region has the DNA TGTGCCACCAGCAGAGTAGCGGGGAGTTGGGAGCTGTTTTTT. This codes for CATSRVAGSWELFF.

The chain joins TRBV7-9 to TRBJ1-5; D is unresolved. V shed 4 bases and J shed 0 bases, with 10 bases lying between them. The CDR3 contains 15 residues. Germline V gene sequence: CDR1 SEHNR, CDR2 FQNEAQ (reference sequence). The CDR3 nucleotides read TGTGCCAGCAGCTCAAAAATCGATAGCAATCAGCCCCAGCATTTT. This sequence encodes CASSSKIDSNQPQHF.